Presented here are 12 T cell receptor beta chains from one specimen sequenced in a study of technical replicates of blood from several donors. Profiled with immunoSEQ multiplex PCR; TCRdb holds only in-frame clones, not every one. Here the sample spans tens of thousands of clones, more than 75% being singletons. What was sequenced was PBMCs. The origin of the receptors is a human donor in good health. Some clones in this sample may be carry-over from other donors' samples.

The chain links TRBV2 to TRBJ2-7; 8 bases match TRBD1. Unmatched junction bases numbered 11, after V lost 11 bases and J lost 2 bases. CDR1 and CDR2 (germline): SNHLY, FYNNEI. CDR3 size: 14 residues. For the CDR3, the DNA is TGTGCCCACCGACAGGGGCTGGTAGCCTACGAGCAGTACTTC. Amino acid sequence: CAHRQGLVAYEQYF.

As for this clone: The sample has other DNA sequences that encode this CDR3 too. V usage is TRBV6-5 and J usage is TRBJ1-1; no clear D. This CDR3 region has 13 residues. Germline CDR1 and CDR2: MNHEY and SVGAGI. Trimming cost V 6 bases and J 0 bases, with 8 bases left between them. The CDR3 region is CASRQTLNTEAFF. The CDR3 DNA reads as TGTGCCAGCAGACAGACACTGAACACTGAAGCTTTCTTT.

The genes are TRBV7-9 and TRBJ1-3; TRBD1 matches 9 bases. The junction had 4 bases not matched to a gene; V was cut back by 2 bases and J by 2 bases. This CDR3 has 16 residues. Per germline, CDR1 SEHNR and CDR2 FQNEAQ (reference sequence). The DNA of the CDR3 is TGTGCCAGCAGCTTATTGGGACAGGGAGCTGGAAACACCATATATTTT. Protein: CASSLLGQGAGNTIYF.

This clone was recorded a few times. The V gene is TRBV6-5, the J gene TRBJ1-1; possible D gene TRBD1, 5 bases. V was clipped by 3 bases and J by 4 bases, with 12 bases between them. Germline V lookup: CDR1 MNHEY, CDR2 SVGAGI. The CDR3 has 14 residues. CDR3 sequence reads: CASSYLGASTEAFF. In nucleotides, the CDR3 is TGTGCCAGCAGTTATTTAGGGGCGAGCACTGAAGCTTTCTTT.

The chain recombines TRBV5-8 with TRBJ1-5; TRBD1 agrees at 7 bases. The J segment lost 7 bases and the V segment lost 4 bases, leaving 8 bases of the junction unmatched. The germline CDR1 and CDR2 sequences are SGHTS and YDEGEE. The CDR3 spans 14 residues. The CDR3 sequence: CASSKGQSKQPQHF. For the CDR3, the DNA is TGTGCCAGCAGCAAGGGACAGTCGAAACAGCCCCAGCATTTT.

This chain connects TRBV5-1 to TRBJ2-3, with 7 bases lining up with TRBD1. Trimming cost V 3 bases and J 5 bases; bases outside gene matches: 15. The CDR3 consists of 17 residues. Per germline, CDR1 SGHRS and CDR2 YFSETQ. In DNA, the CDR3 is TGCGCCAGCAGCTGGACCGGGACAGTGGGCCTCGGAGATACGCAGTATTTT. Translation gives CASSWTGTVGLGDTQYF.

V is TRBV27 and J is TRBJ2-3; D uncertain. The CDR3 is 15 amino acids. Trimming shortened V by 0 bases and J by 2 bases, and 9 bases separated the two germline ends. Germline-derived CDR1 and CDR2 are MNHEY and SMNVEV (reference sequence). The CDR3 DNA is TGTGCCAGCAGTTTATCGCCGGTATCCACAGATACGCAGTATTTT. Translated, it gives CASSLSPVSTDTQYF.

This clone was detected ten times or more. DNA for the CDR3: TGCAGCGTTGTTAGGGGTGGAAACACTGAAGCTTTCTTT. Translating gives CSVVRGGNTEAFF. V gene TRBV29-1 combines with J gene TRBJ1-1; TRBD1 is a possible D gene (5 bases). Trimming stripped 4 bases from V and 2 bases from J, with 11 bases between. There are 13 residues in the CDR3. CDR1 and CDR2 (germline): SQVTM, ANQGSEA.

The chain is built from TRBV7-2 and TRBJ1-6, with D unresolved. In germline, CDR1 is SGHTA, CDR2 FQGNSA. CDR3 length: 14 amino acids. Deletions cut 1 base from V and 6 bases from J, with 7 bases between. CDR3 nucleotides: TGTGCCAGCAGCTTAGATAGTCTTAATTCACCCCTCCACTTT. Protein: CASSLDSLNSPLHF.

The gene calls are TRBV6-1 and TRBJ1-1, with 9 bases lining up with TRBD1. V shed 4 bases, J shed 0 bases, and the junction held 3 bases outside the gene matches. The CDR3 loop spans 15 amino acids. Germline CDR1 and CDR2: MNHNS and SASEGT. This CDR3 is CASSGGQGLNTEAFF. In nucleotides, the CDR3 is TGTGCCAGCAGTGGAGGACAGGGGTTGAACACTGAAGCTTTCTTT.

The V gene is TRBV21-1, the J gene TRBJ1-1. TRBV21-1 is a documented pseudogene. This CDR3 is 13 amino acids long. The DNA of the CDR3 is TGTGCCAGCAGCCCTAACCCCGGTACTGAAGCTTTCTTT. Residues: CASSPNPGTEAFF.

V usage is TRBV7-6 and J usage is TRBJ1-6; 10 bases are a match to TRBD1. Germline V gene data show CDR1 as SGHVS and CDR2 as FNYEAQ. The CDR3 is 16 residues long. V lost 4 bases and J lost 5; bases outside the gene matches: 5. The CDR3 DNA reads as TGTGCCAGCAGCTCCGGACAGGGGGAGAATAATTCACCCCTCCACTTT. Translating gives CASSSGQGENNSPLHF.